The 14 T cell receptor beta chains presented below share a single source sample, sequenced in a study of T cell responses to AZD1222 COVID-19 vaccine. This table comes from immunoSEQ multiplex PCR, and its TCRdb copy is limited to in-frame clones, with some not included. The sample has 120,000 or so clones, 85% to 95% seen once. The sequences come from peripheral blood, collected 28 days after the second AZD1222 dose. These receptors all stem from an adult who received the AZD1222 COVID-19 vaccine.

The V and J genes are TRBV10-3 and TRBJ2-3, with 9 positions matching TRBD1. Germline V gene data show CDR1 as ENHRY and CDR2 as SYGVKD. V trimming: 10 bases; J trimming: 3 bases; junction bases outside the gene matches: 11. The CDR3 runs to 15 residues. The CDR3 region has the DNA TGTGCCACCAGGGGACCGGACAGGGGAACAGATACGCAGTATTTT. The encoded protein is CATRGPDRGTDTQYF.

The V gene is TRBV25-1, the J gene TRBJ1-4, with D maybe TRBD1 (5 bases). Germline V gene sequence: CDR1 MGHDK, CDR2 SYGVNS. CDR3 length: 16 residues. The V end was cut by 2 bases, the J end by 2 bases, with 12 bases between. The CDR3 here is CASSEGGGVTNEKLFF. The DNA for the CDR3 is TGTGCCAGCAGTGAAGGGGGAGGGGTGACTAATGAAAAACTGTTTTTT.

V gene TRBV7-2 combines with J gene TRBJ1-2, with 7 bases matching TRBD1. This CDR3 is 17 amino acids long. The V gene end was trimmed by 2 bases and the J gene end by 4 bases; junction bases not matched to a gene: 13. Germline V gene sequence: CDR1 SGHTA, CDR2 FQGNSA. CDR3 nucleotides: TGTGCCAGCAGCTTAACTAGGGACAGCCGCTCCTCCTATGGCTACACCTTC. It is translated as CASSLTRDSRSSYGYTF.

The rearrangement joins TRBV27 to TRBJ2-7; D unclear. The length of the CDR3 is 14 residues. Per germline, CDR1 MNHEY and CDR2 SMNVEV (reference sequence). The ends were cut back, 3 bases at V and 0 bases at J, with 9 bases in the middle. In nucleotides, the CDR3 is TGTGCCAGCAGTTTTGACCCGTTCTCCTACGAGCAGTACTTC. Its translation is CASSFDPFSYEQYF.

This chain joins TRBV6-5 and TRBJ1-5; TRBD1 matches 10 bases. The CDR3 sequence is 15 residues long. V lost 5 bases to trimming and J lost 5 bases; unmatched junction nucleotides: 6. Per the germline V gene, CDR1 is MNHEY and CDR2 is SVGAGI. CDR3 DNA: TGTGCCAGCAGTCTCCCGGGACAGGGGTATCAGCCCCAGCATTTT. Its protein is CASSLPGQGYQPQHF.

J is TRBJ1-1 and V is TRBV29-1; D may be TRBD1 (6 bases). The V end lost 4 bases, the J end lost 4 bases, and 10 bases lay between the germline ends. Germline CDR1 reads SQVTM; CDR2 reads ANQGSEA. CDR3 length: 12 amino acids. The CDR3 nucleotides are TGCAGCGTTGTGGGAGGGGGCACTGAAGCTTTCTTT. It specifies CSVVGGGTEAFF.

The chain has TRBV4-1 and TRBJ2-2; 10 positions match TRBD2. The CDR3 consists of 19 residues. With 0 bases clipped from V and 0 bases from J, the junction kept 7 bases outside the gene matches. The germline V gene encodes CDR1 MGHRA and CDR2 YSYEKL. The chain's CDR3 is CASSQDLVTSGTNTGELFF. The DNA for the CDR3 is TGCGCCAGCAGCCAAGATCTCGTCACTAGCGGGACGAACACCGGGGAGCTGTTTTTT.

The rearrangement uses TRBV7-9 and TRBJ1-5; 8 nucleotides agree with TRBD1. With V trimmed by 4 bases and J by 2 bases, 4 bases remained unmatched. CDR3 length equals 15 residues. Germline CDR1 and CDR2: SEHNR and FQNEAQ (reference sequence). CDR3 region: CASSSPGQGNQPQHF. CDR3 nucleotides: TGTGCCAGCAGCTCCCCGGGACAGGGCAATCAGCCCCAGCATTTT.

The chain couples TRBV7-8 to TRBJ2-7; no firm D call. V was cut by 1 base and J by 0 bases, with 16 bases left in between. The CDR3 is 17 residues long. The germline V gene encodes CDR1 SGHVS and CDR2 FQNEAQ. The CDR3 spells CASSLVAQRTISYEQYF. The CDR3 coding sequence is TGTGCCAGCAGCTTAGTGGCACAAAGGACGATCTCCTACGAGCAGTACTTC.

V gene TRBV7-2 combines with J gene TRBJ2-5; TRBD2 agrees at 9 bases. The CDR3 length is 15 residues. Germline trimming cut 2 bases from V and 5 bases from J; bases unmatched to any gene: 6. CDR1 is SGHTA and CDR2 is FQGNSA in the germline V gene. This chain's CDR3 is CASSLYAGGPETQYF. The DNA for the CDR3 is TGTGCCAGCAGCTTATACGCGGGAGGGCCTGAGACCCAGTACTTC. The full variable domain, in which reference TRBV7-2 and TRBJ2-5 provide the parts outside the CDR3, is GAGVSQSPSNKVTEKGKDVELRCDPISGHTALYWYRQSLGQGLEFLIYFQGNSAPDKSGLPSDRFSAERTGGSVSTLTIQRTQQEDSAVYLCASSLYAGGPETQYFGPGTRLLVL.

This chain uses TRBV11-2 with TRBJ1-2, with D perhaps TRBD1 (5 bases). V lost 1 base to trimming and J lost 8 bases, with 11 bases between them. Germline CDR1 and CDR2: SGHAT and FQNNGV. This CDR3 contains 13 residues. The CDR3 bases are TGTGCCAGCAGCTTAGGGGGCGGCGACGGCTACACCTTC. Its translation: CASSLGGGDGYTF.

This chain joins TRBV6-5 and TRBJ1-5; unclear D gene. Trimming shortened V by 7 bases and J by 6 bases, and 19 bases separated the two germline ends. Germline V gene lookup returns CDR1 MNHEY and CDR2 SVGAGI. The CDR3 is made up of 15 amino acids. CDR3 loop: CASTPGGRGGQPQHF. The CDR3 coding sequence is TGTGCCAGCACCCCCGGTGGCAGAGGAGGTCAGCCCCAGCATTTT.

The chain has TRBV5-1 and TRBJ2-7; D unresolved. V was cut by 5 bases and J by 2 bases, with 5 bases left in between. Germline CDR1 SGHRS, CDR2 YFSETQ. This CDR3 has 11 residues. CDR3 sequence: CASRGTYEQYF. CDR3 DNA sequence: TGCGCCAGCAGGGGGACCTACGAGCAGTACTTC. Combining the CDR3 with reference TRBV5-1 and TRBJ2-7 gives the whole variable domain KAGVTQTPRYLIKTRGQQVTLSCSPISGHRSVSWYQQTPGQGLQFLFEYFSETQRNKGNFPGRFSGRQFSNSRSEMNVSTLELGDSALYLCASRGTYEQYFGPGTRLTVT.

The CDR3 protein is CSVDQRNSYTF. CDR3 bases: TGCAGCGTTGATCAGCGCAACAGCTACACCTTC. The genes are TRBV29-1 and TRBJ1-2, with D uncertain. Trimming took off 3 bases at V and 9 bases at J, with 11 bases between the two ends. The CDR3 consists of 11 residues. Germline CDR1 SQVTM, CDR2 ANQGSEA.